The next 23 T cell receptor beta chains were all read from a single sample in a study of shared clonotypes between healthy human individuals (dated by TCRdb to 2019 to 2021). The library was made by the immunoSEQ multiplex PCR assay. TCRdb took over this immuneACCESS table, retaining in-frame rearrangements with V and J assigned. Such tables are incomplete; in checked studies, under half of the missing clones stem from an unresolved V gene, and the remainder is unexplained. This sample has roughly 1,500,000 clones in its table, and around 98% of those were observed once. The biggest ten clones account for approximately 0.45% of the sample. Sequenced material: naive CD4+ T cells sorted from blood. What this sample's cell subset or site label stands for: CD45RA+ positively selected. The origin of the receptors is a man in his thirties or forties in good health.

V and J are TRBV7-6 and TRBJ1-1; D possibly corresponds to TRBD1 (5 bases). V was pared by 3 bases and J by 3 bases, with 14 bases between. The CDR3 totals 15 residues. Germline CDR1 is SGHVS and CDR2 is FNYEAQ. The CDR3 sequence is CASSFNRPGDTEAFF. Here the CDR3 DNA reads TGTGCCAGCAGCTTTAACAGGCCGGGAGACACTGAAGCTTTCTTT.

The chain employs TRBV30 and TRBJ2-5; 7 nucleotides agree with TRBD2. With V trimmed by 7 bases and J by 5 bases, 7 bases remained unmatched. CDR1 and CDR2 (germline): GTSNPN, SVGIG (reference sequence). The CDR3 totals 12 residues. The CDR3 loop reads CALRWGGETQYF. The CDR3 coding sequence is TGTGCCTTGCGGTGGGGAGGGGAGACCCAGTACTTC.

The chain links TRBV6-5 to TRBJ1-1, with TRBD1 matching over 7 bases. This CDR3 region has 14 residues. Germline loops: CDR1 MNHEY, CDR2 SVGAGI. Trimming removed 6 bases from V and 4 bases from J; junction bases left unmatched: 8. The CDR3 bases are TGTGCCAGCAGGGAGACTCAGGGGGGCACTGAAGCTTTCTTT. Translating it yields CASRETQGGTEAFF.

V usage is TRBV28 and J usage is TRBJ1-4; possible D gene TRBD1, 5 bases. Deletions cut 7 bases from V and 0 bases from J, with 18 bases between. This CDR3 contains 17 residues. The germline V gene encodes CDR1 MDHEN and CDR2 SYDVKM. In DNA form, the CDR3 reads TGTGCCAGCAAACTAGTAGGAGGCAGGGCAACTAATGAAAAACTGTTTTTT. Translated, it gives CASKLVGGRATNEKLFF. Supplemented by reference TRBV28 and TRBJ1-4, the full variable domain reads DVKVTQSSRYLVKRTGEKVFLECVQDMDHENMFWYRQDPGLGLRLIYFSYDVKMKEKGDIPEGYSVSREKKERFSLILESASTNQTSMYLCASKLVGGRATNEKLFFGSGTQLSVL.

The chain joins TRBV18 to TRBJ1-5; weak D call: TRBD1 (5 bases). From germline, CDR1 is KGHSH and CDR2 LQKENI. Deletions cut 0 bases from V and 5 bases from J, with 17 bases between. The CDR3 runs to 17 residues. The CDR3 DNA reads TGTGCCAGCTCACCACCAGACAGACACGGCGGTGATCAGCCCCAGCATTTT. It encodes CASSPPDRHGGDQPQHF.

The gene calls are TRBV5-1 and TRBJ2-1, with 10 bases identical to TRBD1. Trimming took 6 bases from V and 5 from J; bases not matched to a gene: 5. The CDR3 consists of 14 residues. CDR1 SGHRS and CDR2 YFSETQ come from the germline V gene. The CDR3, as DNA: TGCGCCAGCACCGGGACAGGGGCACACAATGAGCAGTTCTTC. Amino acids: CASTGTGAHNEQFF.

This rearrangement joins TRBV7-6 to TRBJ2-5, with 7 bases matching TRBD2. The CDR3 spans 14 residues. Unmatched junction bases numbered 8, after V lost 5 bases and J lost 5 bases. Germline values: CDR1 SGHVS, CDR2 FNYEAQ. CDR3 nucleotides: TGTGCCAGCAGCGGACTAGTGGGTCCTGAGACCCAGTACTTC. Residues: CASSGLVGPETQYF.

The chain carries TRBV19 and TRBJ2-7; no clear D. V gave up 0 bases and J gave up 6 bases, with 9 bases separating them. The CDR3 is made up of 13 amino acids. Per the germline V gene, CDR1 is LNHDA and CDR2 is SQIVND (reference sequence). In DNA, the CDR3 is TGTGCCAGTAGTATAGAGGGTTTAAGCGAGCAGTACTTC. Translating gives CASSIEGLSEQYF.

CDR3 sequence (DNA): TGCGCCAGCAGCCGCCGCGGTTTGGGGGTGGCCTACGAGCAGTACTTC. Encoded protein: CASSRRGLGVAYEQYF. V usage is TRBV4-1 and J usage is TRBJ2-7; TRBD1 or TRBD2 may be the D gene (5 bases each). V lost 4 bases to trimming and J lost 2 bases, with 18 bases between them. The CDR3 contains 16 residues. Germline V gives CDR1 MGHRA, CDR2 YSYEKL.

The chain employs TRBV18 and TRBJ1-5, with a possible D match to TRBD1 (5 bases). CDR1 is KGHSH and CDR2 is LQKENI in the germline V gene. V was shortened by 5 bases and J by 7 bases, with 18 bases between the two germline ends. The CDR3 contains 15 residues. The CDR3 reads CASSALGPRDQPQHF. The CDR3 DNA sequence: TGTGCCAGCTCAGCGCTCGGACCCCGGGACCAGCCCCAGCATTTT.

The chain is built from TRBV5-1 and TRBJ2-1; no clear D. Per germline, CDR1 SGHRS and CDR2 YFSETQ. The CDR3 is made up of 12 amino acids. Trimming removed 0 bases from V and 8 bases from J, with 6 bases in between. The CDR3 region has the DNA TGCGCCAGCAGCTTGGTCAGCGATGAGCAGTTCTTC. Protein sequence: CASSLVSDEQFF.

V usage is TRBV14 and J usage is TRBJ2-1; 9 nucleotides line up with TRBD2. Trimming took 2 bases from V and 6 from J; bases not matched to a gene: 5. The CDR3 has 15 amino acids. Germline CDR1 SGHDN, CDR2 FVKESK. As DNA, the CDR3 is TGTGCCAGCAGCCAAAGGGGCGGGAGGGCCAATGAGCAGTTCTTC. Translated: CASSQRGGRANEQFF.

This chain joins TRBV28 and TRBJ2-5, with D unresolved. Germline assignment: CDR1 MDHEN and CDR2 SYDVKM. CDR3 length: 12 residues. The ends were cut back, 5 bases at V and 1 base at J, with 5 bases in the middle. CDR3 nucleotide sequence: TGTGCCAGCAGTCCGAGCCAAGAGACCCAGTACTTC. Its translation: CASSPSQETQYF.

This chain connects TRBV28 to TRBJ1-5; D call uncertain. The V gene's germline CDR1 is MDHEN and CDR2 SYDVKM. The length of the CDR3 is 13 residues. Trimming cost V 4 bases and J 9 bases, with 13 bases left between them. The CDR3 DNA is TGTGCCAGCAGTTCCCCACCATTGTGGCCCCAGCATTTT. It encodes CASSSPPLWPQHF.

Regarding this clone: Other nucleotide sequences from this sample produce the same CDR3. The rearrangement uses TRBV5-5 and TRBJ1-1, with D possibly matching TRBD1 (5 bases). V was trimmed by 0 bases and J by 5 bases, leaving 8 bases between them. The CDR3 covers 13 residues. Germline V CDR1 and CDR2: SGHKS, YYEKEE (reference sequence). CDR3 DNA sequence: TGTGCCAGCAGCTTGGGCCCAGGGACTGAAGCTTTCTTT. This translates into CASSLGPGTEAFF.

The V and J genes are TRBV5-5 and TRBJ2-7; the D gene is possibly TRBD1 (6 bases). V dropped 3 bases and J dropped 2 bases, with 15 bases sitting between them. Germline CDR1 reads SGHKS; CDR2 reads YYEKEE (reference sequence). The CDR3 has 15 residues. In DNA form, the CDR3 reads TGTGCCAGCAGCTACAGGGTAATCCCGCCCTACGAGCAGTACTTC. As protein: CASSYRVIPPYEQYF.

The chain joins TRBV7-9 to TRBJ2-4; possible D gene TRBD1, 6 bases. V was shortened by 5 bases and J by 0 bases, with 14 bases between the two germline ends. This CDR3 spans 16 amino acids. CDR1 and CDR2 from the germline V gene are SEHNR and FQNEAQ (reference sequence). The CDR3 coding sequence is TGTGCCAGCAGCCTCGGGACACCATTAGCCAAAAACATTCAGTACTTC. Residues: CASSLGTPLAKNIQYF.

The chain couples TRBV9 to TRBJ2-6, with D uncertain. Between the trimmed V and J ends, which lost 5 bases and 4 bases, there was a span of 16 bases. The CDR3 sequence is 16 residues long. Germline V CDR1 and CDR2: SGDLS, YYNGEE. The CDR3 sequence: CASSGRVALGANVLTF. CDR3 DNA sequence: TGTGCCAGCAGTGGCCGGGTTGCTCTGGGGGCCAACGTCCTGACTTTC.

The CDR3 nucleotides are TGTGCCAGCAGCGTAGCTACCGGGACTAGCGGGAGGGCCATTAGGGATGAGCAGTTCTTC. Amino acid sequence: CASSVATGTSGRAIRDEQFF. The chain has TRBV9 and TRBJ2-1; 16 bases line up with TRBD2. With V trimmed by 0 bases and J by 8 bases, 14 bases remained unmatched. Germline CDR1 is SGDLS and CDR2 is YYNGEE. This CDR3 contains 20 residues. The full variable domain, its missing parts supplied by reference TRBV9 and TRBJ2-1, is DSGVTQTPKHLITATGQRVTLRCSPRSGDLSVYWYQQSLDQGLQFLIQYYNGEERAKGNILERFSAQQFPDLHSELNLSSLELGDSALYFCASSVATGTSGRAIRDEQFFGPGTRLTVL.

The CDR3 loop is CASSQLQGTGNTIYF. In DNA form, the CDR3 reads TGTGCCAGCAGCCAACTACAGGGGACGGGAAACACCATATATTTT. This rearrangement joins TRBV7-9 to TRBJ1-3; TRBD1 aligns across 7 bases. V shed 5 bases, J shed 4 bases, and the junction held 8 bases outside the gene matches. This CDR3 is 15 amino acids long. The germline gives CDR1 SEHNR, CDR2 FQNEAQ (reference sequence).

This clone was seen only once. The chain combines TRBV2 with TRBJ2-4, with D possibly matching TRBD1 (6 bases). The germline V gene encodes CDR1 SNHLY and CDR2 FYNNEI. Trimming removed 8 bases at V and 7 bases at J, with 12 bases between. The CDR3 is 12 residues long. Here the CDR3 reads CASGTKWNIQYF. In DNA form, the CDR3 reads TGTGCCAGCGGGACAAAGTGGAACATTCAGTACTTC.

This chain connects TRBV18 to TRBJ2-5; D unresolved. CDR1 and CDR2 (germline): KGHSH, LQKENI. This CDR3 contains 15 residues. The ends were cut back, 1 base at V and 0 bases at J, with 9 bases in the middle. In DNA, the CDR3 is TGTGCCAGCTCACCACGGGATCCCTACCAAGAGACCCAGTACTTC. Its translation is CASSPRDPYQETQYF.

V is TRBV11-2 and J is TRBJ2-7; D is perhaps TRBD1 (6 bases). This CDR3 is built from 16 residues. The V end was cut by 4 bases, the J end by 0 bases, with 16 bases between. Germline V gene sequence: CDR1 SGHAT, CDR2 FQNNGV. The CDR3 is CASSSYREGSSYEQYF. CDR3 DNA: TGTGCCAGCAGCTCCTACAGGGAAGGGAGCTCCTACGAGCAGTACTTC.